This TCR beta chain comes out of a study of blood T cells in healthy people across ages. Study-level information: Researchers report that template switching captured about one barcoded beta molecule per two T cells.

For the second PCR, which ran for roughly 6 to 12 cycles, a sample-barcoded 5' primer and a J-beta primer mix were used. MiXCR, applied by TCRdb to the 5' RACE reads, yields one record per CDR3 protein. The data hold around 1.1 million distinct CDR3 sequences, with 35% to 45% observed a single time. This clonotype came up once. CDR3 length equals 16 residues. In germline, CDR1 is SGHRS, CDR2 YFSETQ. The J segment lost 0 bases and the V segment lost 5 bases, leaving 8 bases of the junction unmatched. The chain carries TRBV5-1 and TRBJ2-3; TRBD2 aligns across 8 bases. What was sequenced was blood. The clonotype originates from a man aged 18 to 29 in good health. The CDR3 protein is CASRDLSGASTDTQYF. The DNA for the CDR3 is TGCGCCAGCAGAGATCTTAGCGGGGCCAGCACAGATACGCAGTATTTT.